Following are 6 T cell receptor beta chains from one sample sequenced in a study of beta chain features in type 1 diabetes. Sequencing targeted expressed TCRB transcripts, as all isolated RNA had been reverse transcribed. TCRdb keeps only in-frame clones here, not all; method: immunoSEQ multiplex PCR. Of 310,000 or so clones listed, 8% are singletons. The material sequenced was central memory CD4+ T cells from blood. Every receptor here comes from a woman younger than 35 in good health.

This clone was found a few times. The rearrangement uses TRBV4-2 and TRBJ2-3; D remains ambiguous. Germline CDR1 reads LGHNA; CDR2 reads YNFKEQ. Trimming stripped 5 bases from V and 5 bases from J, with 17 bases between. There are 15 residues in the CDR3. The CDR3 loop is CASSLAGATKDTQYF. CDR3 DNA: TGTGCCAGCAGCTTGGCCGGTGCTACCAAAGATACGCAGTATTTT.

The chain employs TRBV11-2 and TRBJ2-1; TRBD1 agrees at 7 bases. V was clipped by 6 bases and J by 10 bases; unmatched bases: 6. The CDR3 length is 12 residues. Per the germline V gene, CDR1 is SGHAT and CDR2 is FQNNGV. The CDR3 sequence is CASSYGQAEQFF. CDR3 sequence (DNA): TGTGCCAGCAGTTACGGACAGGCCGAGCAGTTCTTC.

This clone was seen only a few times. CDR3: CASSFLRGETQYF. The CDR3 bases are TGTGCCAGCAGCTTCCTCCGTGGGGAGACCCAGTACTTC. J is TRBJ2-5 and V is TRBV11-1; no clear D. Trimming pared 3 bases from V and 5 bases from J, leaving 10 bases between. Germline-derived CDR1 and CDR2 are SGHAT and FQDESV (reference sequence). The CDR3 sequence is 13 residues long.

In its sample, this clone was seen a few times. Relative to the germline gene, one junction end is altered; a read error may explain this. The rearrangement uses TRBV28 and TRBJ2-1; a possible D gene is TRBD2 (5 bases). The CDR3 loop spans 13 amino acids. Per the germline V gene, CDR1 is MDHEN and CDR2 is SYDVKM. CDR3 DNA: TGTGCCAGCAGTTTATCGACTAAGGCTCGGGGAATCTTC. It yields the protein CASSLSTKARGIF.

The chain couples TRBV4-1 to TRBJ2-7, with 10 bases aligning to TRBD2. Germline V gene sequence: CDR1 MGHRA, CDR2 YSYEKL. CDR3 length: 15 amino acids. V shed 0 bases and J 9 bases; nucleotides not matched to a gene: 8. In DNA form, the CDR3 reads TGCGCCAGCAGCCAAGATACTAGCGGGATGTATGTGCAGTACTTC. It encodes CASSQDTSGMYVQYF.

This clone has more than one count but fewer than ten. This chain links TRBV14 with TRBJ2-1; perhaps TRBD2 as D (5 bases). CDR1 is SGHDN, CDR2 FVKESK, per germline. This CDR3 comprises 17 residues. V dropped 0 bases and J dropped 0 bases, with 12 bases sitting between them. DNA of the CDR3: TGTGCCAGCAGCCAAGATCCCGGGATCACCTCCTACAATGAGCAGTTCTTC. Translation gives CASSQDPGITSYNEQFF.